This T cell receptor (beta chain) came from a study of OX40 agonist ivuxolimab in advanced cancers. Overall study context: Ivuxolimab, an agonistic anti-OX40 (CD134) antibody, was given to patients. General study points: Still undetermined is the antigen specificity of the expanded peripheral T cells.

CDR3 length: 16 residues. The germline gives CDR1 PRHDT, CDR2 FYEKMQ (reference sequence). The J segment lost 1 base and the V segment lost 5 bases, leaving 10 bases of the junction unmatched. Regarding this clone: Its antigen remains unknown.

TCRdb's copy holds only in-frame clones and misses some; the assay was immunoSEQ multiplex PCR. The sample lists under 55,000 clones; around 93% were seen once. The clonotype originates from an adult with an advanced solid tumor such as melanoma, head and neck, liver or kidney cancer. The sequenced sample was CD4+ or CD8+ T cells sorted from blood, obtained in a trial of the OX40 agonist ivuxolimab. The chain is built from TRBV13 and TRBJ2-5; 7 nucleotides line up with TRBD2. In DNA, the CDR3 is TGTGCCAGCAGCCCAAGCGCTAGCGGCTCCCAAGAGACCCAGTACTTC. Encoded protein: CASSPSASGSQETQYF. Drawing the rest from reference TRBV13 and TRBJ2-5, the complete variable domain is AAGVIQSPRHLIKEKRETATLKCYPIPRHDTVYWYQQGPGQDPQFLISFYEKMQSDKGSIPDRFSAQQFSDYHSELNMSSLELGDSALYFCASSPSASGSQETQYFGPGTRLLVL.